This TCR beta chain was recorded in a study of response to subunit inactivated influenza vaccine. Study-wide results and limits: New T cells are recruited in small numbers by each seasonal influenza vaccination, according to the authors' suggestion.

This clonotype was picked up a small number of times. The antigen is not known. Germline V lookup: CDR1 DFQATT, CDR2 SNEGSKA (reference sequence). The length of the CDR3 is 14 residues. TCRdb re-analysed the RT-PCR reads in MiXCR, keeping a single row per CDR3 protein. The repertoire has around 530,000 distinct CDR3 sequences, about 11% of them found once; the top ten carry 10%. The sample in question was PBMCs from blood, obtained on the day of vaccination. The rearrangement joins TRBV20-1 to TRBJ1-4; D possibly corresponds to TRBD1 (5 bases). This clonotype originated in a man aged 45 to 65 who received an inactivated influenza vaccine. The CDR3 loop is CRPGLGASDEKLFF. The CDR3 bases are TGCAGGCCAGGACTAGGGGCCAGCGACGAAAAACTGTTTTTT.